The following is a T cell receptor (beta chain) sequence with its context. This clone was observed a few times. Its antigen specificity is not known. It has no much larger one-base neighbor in the sample; base qualities were not kept. The immunoSEQ Assay, a bias-controlled multiplex PCR, was used to amplify TCRbeta CDR3 regions from genomic DNA. In the original analysis: Within the assay, amplification of reference gene primers was used to estimate how many nucleated cells each sample contained. To quantify the absolute abundance of each unique TCRbeta CDR3 rearrangement, sequence reads were collapsed and filtered. For each sample, productive Simpson clonality was calculated as the square root of Simpson's diversity index across productive rearrangements. TCRdb took over this immuneACCESS table, retaining in-frame rearrangements with V and J assigned. Such tables are incomplete; in checked studies, under half of the missing clones stem from an unresolved V gene, and the remainder is unexplained. Clone size and the V and J calls come from that table; the DNA yielded D and trimming. This sample is represented by some 300,000 clones; around 92% of them were singletons. Together, the top ten hold less than 3.5% of the sample.

The data are from a study of blood T cell repertoires in COVID-19 (TCRdb year 2020). Describing the broader study: Collaborator samples came from the United States, Italy and Spain and covered acute and convalescent phases of COVID-19. HLA class I and class II types, where available, came from metadata supplied by the sample provider rather than from assay-based typing. The samples were drawn from the first 160 participants of the ongoing ImmuneRACE study and from some 1,300 subjects provided by 6 global collaborators. A de-identified subject ID, COVID-19 status, age in years and sex were almost always included in the sample metadata. Deeply sampled blood TCRbeta repertoires from subjects exposed to, actively infected with, or recovered from COVID-19 were included in the dataset. The repertoires were released in a freely available public database intended as a resource for research on the immune response to SARS-CoV-2. The material from the prospective study consisted of cDNA or gDNA derived from T cells, B-cell-depleted T cells, or PBMCs.

Measured from the cysteine to the phenylalanine, the CDR3 is 12 residues long. Of the read, only the CDR3 DNA is kept; its 36 bases are in frame from base 1. The junction carries 6 bases between V and J, which are trimmed by 2 bases and 6 bases respectively. Per the germline V gene, SGHRS is the CDR1 and YFSETQ is the CDR2. The paper's findings and limits, for the study overall: The quantity of clinical and demographic metadata differed by source and by participant and was supplied without curation.

Participants in the prospective study were aged about 18 to 89 years, lived in approximately 26 United States geographic areas, and enrolled through a virtual design. To assign participants to cohorts, the prospective study relied on clinical history that participants themselves reported in a screening survey and a study questionnaire. Exposed participants had been in contact, within 2 weeks of entering the study, with a person who had a PCR-confirmed or clinician-diagnosed case of COVID-19. In the prospective study, whole blood, serum and a nasopharyngeal or oropharyngeal swab were collected from each participant by mobile phlebotomists. Over a roughly 2-month period, participants in the prospective study had the option of providing additional blood draws and questionnaires. Before DNA extraction, blood samples from the prospective study were shipped at room temperature or frozen.

Sequenced sample: PBMCs or T cells enriched from blood (not recorded which). The V gene is TRBV5-1 and the J gene is TRBJ2-1; the D gene lacks a confident call. The receptor was derived from a woman in her forties or fifties who had been exposed to COVID-19. The DNA reads TGCGCCAGCAGCTTAGCGACCAATGAGCAGTTCTTC. This is translated as CASSLATNEQFF.